Listed below are T cell receptor beta chains from one sample, sequenced in a study of T cells in Graves' hyperthyroidism and ophthalmopathy. TCRdb re-called the multiplex PCR reads with MiXCR, one entry per CDR3 protein. Here the sample spans 700,000 or so distinct CDR3 sequences, approximately 15% being singletons. The sequenced sample consisted of blood. These receptors were taken from a woman aged 45-60 years with Graves' ophthalmopathy. Each CDR3 is given without its conserved first and last residue.

CDR3 length	V gene	J gene	CDR3 protein
16	TRBV5-5	TRBJ1-1	ASSFLGGRMFRDTEAF
14	TRBV2	TRBJ2-2	ASSEETGRITGELF
11	TRBV29-1	TRBJ2-1	SVEDAAGSEQF
12	TRBV7-3	TRBJ1-2	ASSPGQGNYGYT
12	TRBV6-4	TRBJ2-1	ASSDGSTGNEQF
12	TRBV6-2/TRBV6-3	TRBJ1-1	ASNDRTGNPEAF
13	TRBV6-1	TRBJ2-1	ASSKLAGVGNEQF
13	TRBV5-1	TRBJ1-5	ASSPAGGGRQPQH
11	TRBV9	TRBJ2-7	ASSVEGHSEQY
11	TRBV15	TRBJ1-6	ATRSSYNSPLH
11	TRBV6-2/TRBV6-3	TRBJ1-6	ASSLGREAPLH
12	TRBV6-4	TRBJ2-6	ASSLRTGDSVLT
11	TRBV6-2/TRBV6-3	TRBJ2-1	ASSYGAGGEQF
15	TRBV28	TRBJ2-2	ASSLRTASGRTGELF
13	TRBV11-2	TRBJ2-7	ASRMTNLNSYEQY
14	TRBV15	TRBJ1-3	ATSRDRTGSGNTIY
13	TRBV9	TRBJ2-3	ASSVYGVHTDTQY
16	TRBV4-2	TRBJ2-6	ASSQGGPLTSGANVLT
12	TRBV28	TRBJ2-7	ASSPSGMSDEQY
13	TRBV28	TRBJ2-7	ASSPGDRLPYEQY
13	TRBV6-6	TRBJ2-5	ASSYRRGDQETQY
11	TRBV9	TRBJ1-2	ASSGYRAGGYT
9	TRBV28	TRBJ1-1	ASFDRAVAF
14	TRBV2	TRBJ2-3	ASSEVAGAYADTQY
14	TRBV12-5	TRBJ2-1	ASGLVTSGDYNEQF